The 2 T cell receptor beta chains reported below all come from one sample, sequenced in a study of T cell responses to AZD1222 COVID-19 vaccine (dated by TCRdb to about 2021). Sample time point, as interpreted from the label and publication: baseline before first vaccination. Library preparation employed the immunoSEQ multiplex PCR assay. As stored in TCRdb, this immuneACCESS dataset retains in-frame rearrangements with V and J assigned. A fraction of the clones does not appear; measured against another copy, unresolved V genes explain less than half of the discrepancy, and the remainder lacks a known reason. The sample table records some 170,000 clones; over 85% of these occur just once. Clones ranked in the top ten supply 2.6% of the sample. Sequencing used peripheral blood, obtained on day 0 of AZD1222 vaccination. All receptors derive from an adult in good health.

This chain uses TRBV9 with TRBJ1-1; tentative D call: TRBD1 (6 bases). Between the trimmed V and J ends, which lost 0 bases and 4 bases, there was a span of 10 bases. Germline V gene lookup returns CDR1 SGDLS and CDR2 YYNGEE. The CDR3 extends over 14 amino acids. CDR3 residues: CASSVGGAGTEAFF. The CDR3, as DNA: TGTGCCAGCAGCGTAGGGGGGGCTGGCACTGAAGCTTTCTTT. Full variable domain (remainder filled in from reference TRBV9 and TRBJ1-1): DSGVTQTPKHLITATGQRVTLRCSPRSGDLSVYWYQQSLDQGLQFLIQYYNGEERAKGNILERFSAQQFPDLHSELNLSSLELGDSALYFCASSVGGAGTEAFFGQGTRLTVV.

This chain connects TRBV6-4 to TRBJ2-3, with 7 bases lining up with TRBD1. V dropped 4 bases and J dropped 0; count of bases not matched to a gene: 1. This CDR3 contains 14 residues. Germline V gene sequence: CDR1 MRHNA, CDR2 SNTAGT. CDR3 in amino acids: CASSAGQSTDTQYF. The CDR3, as DNA: TGTGCCAGCAGTGCGGGACAGAGCACAGATACGCAGTATTTT.